This T cell receptor beta chain was recovered during a study of T-cell memory formation after mild COVID-19. Trimming cost V 4 bases and J 5 bases; bases outside gene matches: 11. There are 16 residues in the CDR3. Germline CDR1 and CDR2: SGHDT and YYEEEE. TCRdb reprocessed the 5' RACE reads with MiXCR, giving one entry per CDR3 protein. In the table there are about 250,000 distinct CDR3 sequences, 15% of which are singletons. The sequence was obtained from an adult woman who had mild COVID-19 (a few samples of this study predate the infection). Cell type and time point are not known. The specimen was PBMCs or a T cell subset sorted from them (not recorded which). This chain uses TRBV5-6 with TRBJ2-7, with 11 bases matching TRBD2. The CDR3 loop reads CASSISGRALTDEQYF. The CDR3 DNA sequence: TGTGCCAGCAGCATTAGCGGGAGGGCCTTAACCGACGAGCAGTACTTC.